The 31 T cell receptor beta chains below come from one sample, sequenced in a study of blood T cell repertoires in COVID-19. Some clones are missing from TCRdb's copy, which holds only in-frame ones; the method was immunoSEQ multiplex PCR. The sample includes 55,000 to 65,000 clones, 70% to 85% of them seen just once. Sequenced material: peripheral blood. Receptors were obtained from a man aged 60 to 69 with acute or convalescent COVID-19.

The V call is TRBV7-9, the J call TRBJ2-7; possible D gene TRBD2, 6 bases. CDR1 and CDR2 from the germline V gene are SEHNR and FQNEAQ (reference sequence). Deletions cut 4 bases from V and 3 bases from J, with 19 bases between. This CDR3 has 16 amino acids. CDR3 sequence reads: CASSSNRLGPDYEQYF. For the CDR3, the DNA is TGTGCCAGCAGCTCGAACCGACTAGGCCCCGACTACGAGCAGTACTTC.

The chain links TRBV5-8 to TRBJ2-2; 11 positions agree with TRBD1. Germline CDR1 reads SGHTS; CDR2 reads YDEGEE. CDR3 length equals 15 residues. Trimming removed 5 bases from V and 4 bases from J; junction bases left unmatched: 4. The CDR3 protein is CASRPGTGGTGELFF. CDR3 nucleotide sequence: TGTGCCAGCAGGCCAGGGACAGGGGGCACCGGGGAGCTGTTTTTT.

This clone came up once. The chain couples TRBV11-2 to TRBJ2-7, with 7 nucleotides matching TRBD2. In germline, CDR1 is SGHAT, CDR2 FQNNGV. The CDR3 sequence is 14 residues long. V lost 5 bases and J lost 7; bases outside the gene matches: 11. The CDR3 here is CASSPIRGGREQYF. The DNA for the CDR3 is TGTGCCAGCAGCCCCATTCGCGGGGGACGAGAGCAGTACTTC.

The chain joins TRBV5-1 to TRBJ1-6; D possibly corresponds to TRBD1 (6 bases). The CDR3 is made up of 16 amino acids. In germline, CDR1 is SGHRS, CDR2 YFSETQ. Trimming removed 4 bases from V and 7 bases from J, with 18 bases in between. CDR3 coding DNA: TGCGCCAGCAGCCTTAATTGGGACAATGGCAATTCACCCCTCCACTTT. It translates to CASSLNWDNGNSPLHF.

The V call is TRBV10-3, the J call TRBJ2-7; possible D gene TRBD2, 7 bases. The CDR3 has 15 residues. Germline V gives CDR1 ENHRY, CDR2 SYGVKD. Trimming shortened V by 7 bases and J by 0 bases, and 16 bases separated the two germline ends. CDR3 region: CAIKKGGTTSYEQYF. The CDR3 DNA sequence: TGTGCCATCAAAAAGGGGGGGACGACCTCCTACGAGCAGTACTTC.

V is TRBV10-1 and J is TRBJ1-4, with 8 bases identical to TRBD1. V shed 2 bases, J shed 3 bases, and the junction held 8 bases outside the gene matches. From germline, CDR1 is WNHNN and CDR2 SYGVQD (reference sequence). This CDR3 has 17 residues. The CDR3 coding sequence is TGCGCCAGCAGTGAGCGGTCAGGGGGCGCATCTAATGAAAAACTGTTTTTT. Translation: CASSERSGGASNEKLFF.

The V gene is TRBV10-3, the J gene TRBJ2-3; 7 nucleotides match TRBD2. The CDR3 spans 15 residues. The V segment lost 10 bases and the J segment 3 bases; nucleotides outside the gene matches: 13. In germline, CDR1 is ENHRY, CDR2 SYGVKD. The CDR3 loop reads CATSGGGGSTDTQYF. The CDR3 bases are TGTGCCACCTCCGGTGGGGGGGGGAGTACAGATACGCAGTATTTT.

This rearrangement joins TRBV29-1 to TRBJ1-2, with D maybe TRBD1 (5 bases). V gave up 8 bases and J gave up 8 bases, with 21 bases separating them. Germline lookup yields CDR1 SQVTM and CDR2 ANQGSEA. The CDR3 runs 13 residues. The CDR3 DNA reads as TGCAGCACCGGACCTGCGGGGGTACCAGGCTACACCTTC. As protein: CSTGPAGVPGYTF.

This chain joins TRBV5-1 and TRBJ2-3; 7 bases are shared with TRBD1. CDR1 SGHRS and CDR2 YFSETQ come from the germline V gene. After removal of 1 base from V and 4 bases from J, the junction contained 9 bases not matched to a gene. The CDR3 runs 16 residues. CDR3 loop: CASSLYTGEGPDTQYF. In DNA form, the CDR3 reads TGCGCCAGCAGCTTGTACACAGGGGAAGGACCAGATACGCAGTATTTT.

This sequence joins TRBV7-9 and TRBJ2-7, with 8 bases fitting TRBD2. CDR3 length: 13 amino acids. V shed 11 bases and J 4 bases; nucleotides not matched to a gene: 10. Germline V lookup: CDR1 SEHNR, CDR2 FQNEAQ (reference sequence). The CDR3 DNA sequence: TGTGCCGCCGGAGGGAGCGGGGGTTACGAGCAGTACTTC. Translation: CAAGGSGGYEQYF.

The CDR3 sequence: CASGTGGEYEQYF. DNA of the CDR3: TGTGCCAGCGGGACAGGGGGCGAATACGAGCAGTACTTC. V usage is TRBV27 and J usage is TRBJ2-7, with 12 nucleotides matching TRBD1. The CDR3 contains 13 residues. Unmatched junction bases numbered 3, after V lost 8 bases and J lost 4 bases. Germline V gene lookup returns CDR1 MNHEY and CDR2 SMNVEV (reference sequence).

The rearrangement uses TRBV6-5 and TRBJ2-5, with D possibly matching TRBD1 (7 bases). Trimming removed 10 bases at V and 2 bases at J, with 11 bases between. The CDR3 consists of 12 residues. Germline lookup yields CDR1 MNHEY and CDR2 SVGAGI. In DNA, the CDR3 is TGTGCCACAGGGGGGCCTCAAGAGACCCAGTACTTC. Translating it yields CATGGPQETQYF.

As regards this clone: This CDR3 is also generated by other DNA sequences in the sample. The CDR3 nucleotides read TGCGCCAGCAGCTTGGGGGCGGGGAGCACAGATACGCAGTATTTT. It yields the protein CASSLGAGSTDTQYF. The chain combines TRBV5-1 with TRBJ2-3; maybe TRBD2 (6 bases). With 0 bases removed from V and 0 bases from J, the gap between germline ends came to 8 bases. This CDR3 is built from 15 residues. Germline V gives CDR1 SGHRS, CDR2 YFSETQ.

The genes are TRBV5-6 and TRBJ1-6; unclear D gene. Germline assignment: CDR1 SGHDT and CDR2 YYEEEE. The V and J ends lost 6 bases and 2 bases respectively, with 9 bases between them. This CDR3 is 14 amino acids long. This CDR3 reads CASNDNAYNSPLHF. The DNA of the CDR3 is TGTGCCAGCAATGACAACGCCTATAATTCACCCCTCCACTTT.

This chain uses TRBV7-3 with TRBJ2-2; TRBD2 aligns across 7 bases. With V trimmed by 5 bases and J by 0 bases, 3 bases remained unmatched. The germline V gene encodes CDR1 SGHTA and CDR2 FQGTGA. The CDR3 is made up of 15 amino acids. CDR3 amino acids: CASSVGLANTGELFF. The CDR3 DNA reads as TGTGCCAGCAGCGTCGGACTAGCGAACACCGGGGAGCTGTTTTTT.

This clone was recorded only once. J is TRBJ2-7 and V is TRBV5-1, with D perhaps TRBD1 (5 bases). Trimming shortened V by 0 bases and J by 6 bases, and 10 bases separated the two germline ends. There are 13 residues in the CDR3. The germline CDR1 and CDR2 sequences are SGHRS and YFSETQ. CDR3 residues: CASSLETASEQYF. DNA of the CDR3: TGCGCCAGCAGCTTGGAGACAGCCTCCGAGCAGTACTTC.

The chain links TRBV11-2 to TRBJ1-1, with a weak D call TRBD1 (5 bases). V dropped 5 bases and J dropped 5 bases, with 12 bases sitting between them. Per the germline V gene, CDR1 is SGHAT and CDR2 is FQNNGV. The CDR3 is 13 amino acids. CDR3 coding DNA: TGTGCCAGCAGCCAACCCGGGGGGACTGAAGCTTTCTTT. It encodes CASSQPGGTEAFF.

The chain links TRBV11-3 to TRBJ1-2; D not resolved. The CDR3 loop spans 16 amino acids. Germline V gene sequence: CDR1 SGHNT, CDR2 YENEEA. Trimming took 2 bases from V and 5 from J, leaving 18 bases between them. CDR3 in amino acids: CASSLTYGGRAYGYTF. For the CDR3, the DNA is TGTGCCAGCAGCTTAACATATGGTGGCAGAGCGTATGGCTACACCTTC.

The rearrangement uses TRBV7-9 and TRBJ1-2; 7 positions match TRBD1. Looked up from germline, CDR1 is SEHNR and CDR2 is FQNEAQ (reference sequence). This CDR3 spans 15 amino acids. Losses at the gene ends were 5 bases for V and 5 bases for J; bases not matched to a gene: 11. The CDR3 loop reads CASSPGPGQTYGYTF. DNA for the CDR3: TGTGCCAGCAGCCCGGGCCCGGGACAGACTTATGGCTACACCTTC.

The table lists this clone with a few counts. This rearrangement joins TRBV7-3 to TRBJ2-6, with 7 bases that match TRBD2. The CDR3 spans 17 residues. The germline V gene has CDR1 SGHTA and CDR2 FQGTGA. J was trimmed by 0 bases and V by 5 bases; bases with no gene match: 7. The CDR3 nucleotides are TGTGCCAGCAGCCCCGGGGGGTGGCTCTCTGGGGCCAACGTCCTGACTTTC. Translated, it gives CASSPGGWLSGANVLTF.

The chain carries TRBV6-2 or TRBV6-3 and TRBJ2-3; D gene ambiguous. The V and J ends lost 2 bases and 4 bases respectively, with 7 bases between them. The CDR3 length is 13 residues. Germline V CDR1 and CDR2: MNHEY, SVGEGT. This CDR3 is CASSYQRSDTQYF. CDR3 bases: TGTGCCAGCAGTTACCAGCGCTCAGATACGCAGTATTTT.

V is TRBV18 and J is TRBJ1-2, with 7 bases lining up with TRBD1. The CDR3 has 16 amino acids. The trim removed 6 bases at V and 5 bases at J, leaving 15 bases unmatched. Looked up from germline, CDR1 is KGHSH and CDR2 is LQKENI. Written as DNA, the CDR3 is TGTGCCAGCTCGTCCGACAGGGCCCTTGCGATATATGGCTACACCTTC. It yields the protein CASSSDRALAIYGYTF. The full variable domain, completed using reference TRBV18 and TRBJ1-2, is NAGVMQNPRHLVRRRGQEARLRCSPMKGHSHVYWYRQLPEEGLKFMVYLQKENIIDESGMPKERFSAEFPKEGPSILRIQQVVRGDSAAYFCASSSDRALAIYGYTFGSGTRLTVV.

The rearrangement uses TRBV5-4 and TRBJ2-5, with TRBD1 as a possible D gene (5 bases). Germline-derived CDR1 and CDR2 are SGHNT and YYREEE (reference sequence). The CDR3 is made up of 14 amino acids. Deletions cut 0 bases from V and 2 bases from J, with 8 bases between. CDR3 DNA: TGTGCCAGCAGCTTGGGACAGATACAAGAGACCCAGTACTTC. Residues: CASSLGQIQETQYF.

This clone was detected once. The chain carries TRBV21-1 and TRBJ1-1; the table calls TRBD1, which could not be checked here. TRBV21-1 corresponds to a pseudogene. The CDR3 is made up of 14 amino acids. CDR3: CASRQGMVYTEAFF. The CDR3 DNA follows: TGTGCCAGCAGACAGGGTATGGTGTACACTGAAGCTTTCTTT.

V usage is TRBV13 and J usage is TRBJ1-4; a possible D gene is TRBD1 (5 bases). Germline assignment: CDR1 PRHDT and CDR2 FYEKMQ (reference sequence). V lost 5 bases and J 6 bases, leaving 16 bases between the germline ends. The CDR3 length is 15 residues. The CDR3 DNA reads TGTGCCAGCAGCCCCGGACACCCCGGCGATGAAAAACTGTTTTTT. Encoded protein: CASSPGHPGDEKLFF. Using reference TRBV13 and TRBJ1-4 for the parts outside the CDR3, the full variable domain is AAGVIQSPRHLIKEKRETATLKCYPIPRHDTVYWYQQGPGQDPQFLISFYEKMQSDKGSIPDRFSAQQFSDYHSELNMSSLELGDSALYFCASSPGHPGDEKLFFGSGTQLSVL.

The J gene is TRBJ1-5, the V gene TRBV19, with a possible D match to TRBD1 (5 bases). The CDR3 contains 15 residues. Germline V gene sequence: CDR1 LNHDA, CDR2 SQIVND (reference sequence). Trimming took 2 bases from V and 6 from J, leaving 14 bases between them. The CDR3 nucleotides read TGTGCCAGTAGTATATTATTGGGGCAACGTCAGCCCCAGCATTTT. Translating it yields CASSILLGQRQPQHF. Variable domain in full (rest from reference TRBV19 and TRBJ1-5): DGGITQSPKYLFRKEGQNVTLSCEQNLNHDAMYWYRQDPGQGLRLIYYSQIVNDFQKGDIAEGYSVSREKKESFPLTVTSAQKNPTAFYLCASSILLGQRQPQHFGDGTRLSIL.

Worth noting for this clone: Within the sample, other DNA sequences also encode this same CDR3. The rearrangement joins TRBV7-9 to TRBJ2-7, with a weak D call TRBD2 (5 bases). Germline V gene sequence: CDR1 SEHNR, CDR2 FQNEAQ (reference sequence). The CDR3 loop spans 15 amino acids. The V end was cut by 7 bases, the J end by 3 bases, with 19 bases between. The CDR3 DNA sequence: TGTGCCAGCACCAAATCCCAAGGGAGTGTCTACGAGCAGTACTTC. Its translation: CASTKSQGSVYEQYF.

This sequence joins TRBV7-3 and TRBJ2-2; 9 nucleotides line up with TRBD2. This CDR3 has 16 residues. Germline V lookup: CDR1 SGHTA, CDR2 FQGTGA. The ends lost 5 bases at V and 4 bases at J; junction bases unmatched: 8. The CDR3 loop reads CASSLWVAGATGELFF. DNA of the CDR3: TGTGCCAGCAGCCTGTGGGTAGCGGGGGCCACCGGGGAGCTGTTTTTT.

The chain recombines TRBV7-3 with TRBJ1-1; D is ambiguous. Trimming took off 5 bases at V and 6 bases at J, with 13 bases between the two ends. Looked up from germline, CDR1 is SGHTA and CDR2 is FQGTGA. The CDR3 covers 13 residues. In nucleotides, the CDR3 is TGTGCCAGCAGCCCAAGGCCGGCGGCTGAAGCTTTCTTT. Protein sequence: CASSPRPAAEAFF.

This clone counts as medium-sized. This chain links TRBV19 with TRBJ1-5, with 9 bases that match TRBD1. The CDR3 runs 18 residues. The V gene end was trimmed by 3 bases and the J gene end by 3 bases; junction bases not matched to a gene: 12. Germline CDR1 reads LNHDA; CDR2 reads SQIVND (reference sequence). CDR3 loop: CASSIGYTTGGNNQPQHF. In DNA form, the CDR3 reads TGTGCCAGTAGTATTGGGTACACGACAGGGGGGAACAATCAGCCCCAGCATTTT.

The chain has TRBV2 and TRBJ2-3, with a tentative D call TRBD1 (7 bases). Germline V gene sequence: CDR1 SNHLY, CDR2 FYNNEI. The CDR3 has 13 residues. Trimming removed 5 bases from V and 6 bases from J, with 12 bases in between. The chain's CDR3 is CASSQQGRDTQYF. For the CDR3, the DNA is TGTGCCAGCAGTCAACAGGGGAGGGATACGCAGTATTTT.